These T cell receptor beta chains were read from a single sample in a study of T cell responses to AZD1222 COVID-19 vaccine. Sequenced by immunoSEQ multiplex PCR; TCRdb stores in-frame clones only, minus some. This sample has approximately 150,000 clones, with around 92% found just once. The material sequenced was peripheral blood, taken on day 0 of AZD1222 vaccination. The receptors derive from an adult in good health. Each CDR3 is given with its conserved first and last residue. Fields, in order: CDR3 protein, D gene, V gene. A D gene is named only where the DNA matches it firmly.

CDR3: CASSLVQTQETQYF; D: .; V: TRBV7-9
CDR3: CASSYSGGTDTQYF; D: .; V: TRBV6-5
CDR3: CASSLGQPNSGNTIYF; D: .; V: TRBV5-1
CDR3: CASSYGGSNTEAFF; D: .; V: TRBV6-5
CDR3: CASSFGTNEKLFF; D: .; V: TRBV5-1
CDR3: CASSGGQGTTEAFF; D: TRBD1; V: TRBV28
CDR3: CAIRTTGTEAFF; D: TRBD1; V: TRBV10-3
CDR3: CASTLRGFQNIQYF; D: .; V: TRBV5-6
CDR3: CASSWGQGGTEAFF; D: TRBD1; V: TRBV6-5
CDR3: CATSRIRKLSWSPNTEAFF; D: .; V: TRBV15
CDR3: CASSTGLAGGETQYF; D: TRBD2; V: TRBV5-1
CDR3: CAISYQGDNQPQHF; D: .; V: TRBV10-3
CDR3: CASSKPGLDNSPLHF; D: .; V: TRBV3-1/TRBV3-2
CDR3: CAISVGGAYTYEQYF; D: TRBD2; V: TRBV10-3
CDR3: CASGRARGASTEAFF; D: .; V: TRBV2
CDR3: CASSPTPREGVNEKLFF; D: .; V: TRBV9
CDR3: CAWSPLEGRGTEAFF; D: .; V: TRBV30
CDR3: CATSRHPEGTGELFF; D: .; V: TRBV24-1
CDR3: CASSVGTGAGYEQYF; D: TRBD1; V: TRBV9
CDR3: CASSLDRVGFETQYF; D: .; V: TRBV5-1
CDR3: CAWSSRPNTEAFF; D: .; V: TRBV30
CDR3: CASSLAVNNEQFF; D: .; V: TRBV5-1
CDR3: CAWSVSDASYNSPLHF; D: .; V: TRBV30
CDR3: CASSPDTGGNTEAFF; D: TRBD1; V: TRBV18
CDR3: CASNDRGNQPQHF; D: TRBD1; V: TRBV28
CDR3: CAWSTGTSGNTIYF; D: .; V: TRBV30
CDR3: CASSALAGRGEQFF; D: TRBD2; V: TRBV2
CDR3: CASRRTSGGNEQFF; D: TRBD2; V: TRBV28
CDR3: CASSATSSNEQFF; D: TRBD2; V: TRBV11-2
CDR3: CASSIPGQETQYF; D: .; V: TRBV5-4
CDR3: CASSYGSIRFF; D: .; V: TRBV12-3/TRBV12-4
CDR3: CATAKANTEAFF; D: .; V: TRBV28
CDR3: CASCWVLGFEQYF; D: .; V: TRBV6-2/TRBV6-3
CDR3: CASSSPGQGDEQYF; D: TRBD1; V: TRBV28
CDR3: CAIGDRGQNTEAFF; D: TRBD1; V: TRBV10-3
CDR3: CASSLLSGYRGAEKLFF; D: TRBD1; V: TRBV28
CDR3: CASSPTSGSYYEQYF; D: TRBD2; V: TRBV7-9
CDR3: CASRRGGQNEKLFF; D: .; V: TRBV5-1
CDR3: CASPAMLGNQPQHF; D: .; V: TRBV10-1